Shown below are 29 T cell receptor beta chains from a single sample sequenced in a study of blood T cell repertoires in COVID-19. Assay used: immunoSEQ multiplex PCR; TCRdb lists only in-frame clones, some missing. Of 250,000 to 350,000 clones in the sample, about nine tenths were seen once. The sample consisted of peripheral blood. These receptors all come from a woman in her twenties or thirties with active or convalescent COVID-19.

There are a few counts of this clone. The rearrangement uses TRBV6-5 and TRBJ1-2, with 7 bases lining up with TRBD1. The junction had 3 bases not matched to a gene; V was cut back by 2 bases and J by 6 bases. CDR1 and CDR2 (germline): MNHEY, SVGAGI. CDR3 length: 13 amino acids. This CDR3 is CASSYGRGNGYTF. CDR3 sequence (DNA): TGTGCCAGCAGTTACGGCAGGGGGAATGGCTACACCTTC.

The CDR3 nucleotides read TGTGCCAGCAGCACCGGGACAGGGGGGTACGGAAACACCATATATTTT. Residues: CASSTGTGGYGNTIYF. V is TRBV7-9 and J is TRBJ1-3; 11 bases match TRBD1. With 5 bases clipped from V and 4 bases from J, the junction kept 7 bases outside the gene matches. This CDR3 spans 16 amino acids. The V gene's germline CDR1 is SEHNR and CDR2 FQNEAQ (reference sequence).

The chain is built from TRBV4-3 and TRBJ2-2; tentative D call: TRBD1 (6 bases). V lost 1 base, J lost 2 bases, and 11 bases lay in between. The germline V gene has CDR1 LGHNA and CDR2 YSLEER. The length of the CDR3 is 16 residues. The CDR3 reads CASSQVGRGNTGELFF. The CDR3 DNA follows: TGCGCCAGCAGCCAAGTGGGCAGGGGAAACACCGGGGAGCTGTTTTTT.

The chain recombines TRBV5-6 with TRBJ2-5; 7 nucleotides agree with TRBD2. Per germline, CDR1 SGHDT and CDR2 YYEEEE. This CDR3 region has 14 residues. The V gene end was trimmed by 4 bases and the J gene end by 5 bases; junction bases not matched to a gene: 8. CDR3 region: CASSGWTSGETQYF. CDR3 nucleotide sequence: TGTGCCAGCAGCGGCTGGACTAGTGGTGAGACCCAGTACTTC.

This clone was picked up a small number of times. V is TRBV20-1 and J is TRBJ1-2; TRBD1 is a possible D gene (5 bases). The length of the CDR3 is 12 residues. From germline, CDR1 is DFQATT and CDR2 SNEGSKA (reference sequence). V was pared by 3 bases and J by 7 bases, with 12 bases between. The chain's CDR3 is CSASLVGGGYTF. Written as DNA, the CDR3 is TGCAGTGCTAGTCTGGTCGGGGGTGGCTACACCTTC.

V gene TRBV6-5 combines with J gene TRBJ2-2; 10 nucleotides line up with TRBD2. Germline CDR1 reads MNHEY; CDR2 reads SVGAGI. After removal of 10 bases from V and 1 base from J, the junction contained 6 bases not matched to a gene. This CDR3 contains 15 residues. The CDR3 reads CAIERGGWNTGELFF. The CDR3, as DNA: TGTGCCATTGAGCGGGGGGGTTGGAACACCGGGGAGCTGTTTTTT.

This rearrangement joins TRBV28 to TRBJ1-1; weak D call: TRBD1 (5 bases). The germline gives CDR1 MDHEN, CDR2 SYDVKM. With 4 bases removed from V and 3 bases from J, the gap between germline ends came to 9 bases. This CDR3 spans 13 amino acids. CDR3 bases: TGTGCCAGCAGTTCAGGGTGGGACACTGAAGCTTTCTTT. Its translation is CASSSGWDTEAFF.

The rearrangement joins TRBV7-9 to TRBJ2-7; 8 bases are a match to TRBD2. The CDR3 is made up of 15 amino acids. Germline-derived CDR1 and CDR2 are SEHNR and FQNEAQ (reference sequence). The junction had 7 bases not matched to a gene; V was cut back by 0 bases and J by 6 bases. As DNA, the CDR3 is TGTGCCAGCAGCTTAGCATCGGGACTAGTGAGCGAGCAGTACTTC. Translating it yields CASSLASGLVSEQYF.

The DNA for the CDR3 is TGTGCCAGCAGAACACAGGGTAAGGCTGAAGCTTTCTTT. It codes for CASRTQGKAEAFF. The chain has TRBV28 and TRBJ1-1; possibly TRBD1 for D (6 bases). Germline-derived CDR1 and CDR2 are MDHEN and SYDVKM. Trimming removed 6 bases from V and 6 bases from J, with 14 bases in between. There are 13 residues in the CDR3.

The chain is built from TRBV7-3 and TRBJ2-1, with D perhaps matching TRBD2 (5 bases). The CDR3 has 15 residues. CDR1 and CDR2 from the germline V gene are SGHTA and FQGTGA. V was pared by 3 bases and J by 7 bases, with 16 bases between. CDR3 amino acids: CASSLESLAGNEQFF. As DNA, the CDR3 is TGTGCCAGCAGCTTGGAGAGCCTAGCCGGGAATGAGCAGTTCTTC.

The chain joins TRBV7-2 to TRBJ1-1; the D is unclear. CDR1 and CDR2 (germline): SGHTA, FQGNSA. V was pared by 0 bases and J by 7 bases, with 15 bases between. This CDR3 is 15 amino acids long. The CDR3: CASSLAAEGGFEAFF. The CDR3 region has the DNA TGTGCCAGCAGCTTAGCCGCCGAGGGAGGTTTTGAAGCTTTCTTT.

This CDR3 reads CASSVGLQEKLFF. The CDR3 DNA is TGTGCCAGCAGCGTAGGGTTACAGGAAAAACTGTTTTTT. This chain connects TRBV9 to TRBJ1-4; no firm D call. Germline V gene sequence: CDR1 SGDLS, CDR2 YYNGEE. The CDR3 is made up of 13 amino acids. The germline V and J ends were trimmed by 0 bases and 8 bases, with 8 bases remaining between them. Together with reference TRBV9 and TRBJ1-4, the CDR3 gives the full variable domain: DSGVTQTPKHLITATGQRVTLRCSPRSGDLSVYWYQQSLDQGLQFLIQYYNGEERAKGNILERFSAQQFPDLHSELNLSSLELGDSALYFCASSVGLQEKLFFGSGTQLSVL.

The chain has TRBV9 and TRBJ1-5; D is unresolved. The CDR3 has 13 amino acids. Germline V gene lookup returns CDR1 SGDLS and CDR2 YYNGEE. V gave up 0 bases and J gave up 4 bases, with 5 bases separating them. CDR3 DNA: TGTGCCAGCAGCGTAGATCTAAATCAGCCCCAGCATTTT. This encodes CASSVDLNQPQHF.

The rearrangement joins TRBV7-3 to TRBJ2-3; 10 positions match TRBD1. V shed 2 bases, J shed 8 bases, and the junction held 13 bases outside the gene matches. In germline, CDR1 is SGHTA, CDR2 FQGTGA. This CDR3 has 17 residues. The CDR3 loop is CASSLAGTGAAPGTQYF. The CDR3 coding sequence is TGTGCCAGCAGCTTAGCCGGGACAGGGGCCGCCCCGGGTACGCAGTATTTT.

The gene calls are TRBV5-6 and TRBJ1-1; a weak D match, TRBD1 (5 bases). Germline V CDR1 and CDR2: SGHDT, YYEEEE. This CDR3 has 15 amino acids. Trimming removed 6 bases from V and 2 bases from J, with 17 bases in between. CDR3 nucleotide sequence: TGTGCCAGCAAAAAGGGGCCTGCGGCTAACACTGAAGCTTTCTTT. It translates to CASKKGPAANTEAFF.

The chain links TRBV7-6 to TRBJ2-1; 10 bases are a match to TRBD2. V lost 5 bases to trimming and J lost 14 bases; unmatched junction nucleotides: 12. CDR1 is SGHVS, CDR2 FNYEAQ, per germline. This CDR3 comprises 14 residues. CDR3 amino acids: CASSLGERGGREFF. DNA of the CDR3: TGTGCCAGCAGCCTCGGGGAGCGGGGGGGCAGGGAGTTCTTC.

The chain carries TRBV12-3 or TRBV12-4 and TRBJ1-2; D uncertain. CDR3 length: 13 amino acids. V dropped 3 bases and J dropped 2 bases, with 7 bases sitting between them. CDR3 protein: CASSFLHNYGYTF. The CDR3, as DNA: TGTGCCAGCAGTTTCTTACACAACTATGGCTACACCTTC.

The chain carries TRBV6-2 or TRBV6-3 and TRBJ1-3; D ambiguous. V shed 2 bases and J shed 2 bases, with 7 bases lying between them. Looked up from germline, CDR1 is MNHEY and CDR2 is SVGEGT. The CDR3 extends over 14 amino acids. The CDR3 region is CASSYAVTGNTIYF. Written as DNA, the CDR3 is TGTGCCAGCAGTTACGCGGTTACTGGAAACACCATATATTTT.

The chain links TRBV7-6 to TRBJ2-5; TRBD2 agrees at 8 bases. After removal of 1 base from V and 2 bases from J, the junction contained 3 bases not matched to a gene. The CDR3 loop spans 15 amino acids. Germline CDR1 is SGHVS and CDR2 is FNYEAQ. CDR3 coding DNA: TGTGCCAGCAGCTTAGTCGGGGGGGCACAAGAGACCCAGTACTTC. Protein product: CASSLVGGAQETQYF.

The rearrangement uses TRBV30 and TRBJ1-2, with TRBD1 as a possible D gene (5 bases). Trimming took off 7 bases at V and 4 bases at J, with 16 bases between the two ends. The CDR3 sequence is 13 residues long. CDR1 GTSNPN and CDR2 SVGIG come from the germline V gene (reference sequence). The DNA of the CDR3 is TGTGCCTCCGCCCCGGGGGTGGGCTATGGCTACACCTTC. Its translation is CASAPGVGYGYTF.

V is TRBV7-6 and J is TRBJ2-3, with TRBD2 as a possible D gene (5 bases). The V gene's germline CDR1 is SGHVS and CDR2 FNYEAQ. The CDR3 consists of 13 residues. V was trimmed by 3 bases and J by 4 bases, leaving 8 bases between them. The CDR3 here is CASSFPGSDTQYF. As DNA, the CDR3 is TGTGCCAGCAGCTTTCCGGGATCAGATACGCAGTATTTT.

The rearrangement joins TRBV5-6 to TRBJ1-2; D call uncertain. Looked up from germline, CDR1 is SGHDT and CDR2 is YYEEEE. CDR3 length equals 15 residues. The ends were cut back, 0 bases at V and 5 bases at J, with 14 bases in the middle. The CDR3 DNA sequence: TGTGCCAGCAGCTTGGCGCGGGAGTCGCGGTATGGCTACACCTTC. Its translation: CASSLARESRYGYTF.

The V gene is TRBV11-2, the J gene TRBJ2-7; 12 bases map to TRBD2. The V gene's germline CDR1 is SGHAT and CDR2 FQNNGV. Germline trimming cut 3 bases from V and 0 bases from J; bases unmatched to any gene: 6. This CDR3 comprises 17 residues. Here the CDR3 DNA reads TGTGCCAGCAGCTTGACTAGCGGGGGATCGAGCTCCTACGAGCAGTACTTC. It is translated as CASSLTSGGSSSYEQYF.

The chain is built from TRBV7-9 and TRBJ1-1, with TRBD1 matching 7 bases. This CDR3 has 14 amino acids. CDR1 is SEHNR and CDR2 is FQNEAQ in the germline V gene (reference sequence). V was pared by 2 bases and J by 1 base, with 1 base of the junction left unmatched. The CDR3 here is CASSLQGGNTEAFF. The CDR3 nucleotides read TGTGCCAGCAGCTTACAGGGGGGGAACACTGAAGCTTTCTTT.

This chain connects TRBV4-3 to TRBJ2-3, with TRBD1 as a possible D gene (6 bases). Germline CDR1 is LGHNA and CDR2 is YSLEER. The CDR3 is 16 residues long. Trimming removed 3 bases at V and 2 bases at J, with 15 bases between. CDR3 in DNA: TGCGCCAGCAGCCAGGGGGCTCGAGGTTTCACAGATACGCAGTATTTT. Translation: CASSQGARGFTDTQYF.

Comments on this clone: Other nucleotide sequences in the sample specify the same CDR3. The chain links TRBV19 to TRBJ2-5, with TRBD1 matching 8 bases. CDR1 and CDR2 (germline): LNHDA, SQIVND (reference sequence). This CDR3 spans 15 amino acids. J was trimmed by 1 base and V by 6 bases; bases with no gene match: 7. The DNA for the CDR3 is TGTGCCAGTAGCCTAAGAACAGGGGGCCAAGAGACCCAGTACTTC. As protein: CASSLRTGGQETQYF. The complete variable domain, with remaining parts taken from reference TRBV19 and TRBJ2-5, reads DGGITQSPKYLFRKEGQNVTLSCEQNLNHDAMYWYRQDPGQGLRLIYYSQIVNDFQKGDIAEGYSVSREKKESFPLTVTSAQKNPTAFYLCASSLRTGGQETQYFGPGTRLLVL.

This chain links TRBV5-1 with TRBJ2-1, with 12 positions matching TRBD2. Germline assignment: CDR1 SGHRS and CDR2 YFSETQ. The trim removed 4 bases at V and 0 bases at J, leaving 8 bases unmatched. CDR3 length: 18 residues. CDR3 coding DNA: TGCGCCAGCAGCCTGAGGACTAGCGGGGTAAGCTCCTACAATGAGCAGTTCTTC. It encodes CASSLRTSGVSSYNEQFF.

This chain joins TRBV3-1 (or the pseudogene TRBV3-2) and TRBJ2-7; 7 bases line up with TRBD2. J lost 4 bases, V lost 1 base, and 7 bases had no gene match. Germline V CDR1 and CDR2: LGHDT, YNNKEL (reference sequence). The CDR3 has 15 residues. The CDR3, as DNA: TGTGCCAGCAGCCAAGCCCTGGGGGGGGGTTACGAGCAGTACTTC. Encoded protein: CASSQALGGGYEQYF.

This chain uses TRBV6-5 with TRBJ2-1; 8 bases line up with TRBD1. With 2 bases clipped from V and 7 bases from J, the junction kept 1 base outside the gene matches. CDR3 size: 13 residues. Germline V gene sequence: CDR1 MNHEY, CDR2 SVGAGI. For the CDR3, the DNA is TGTGCCAGCAGTTACCGGACAGGGAATGAGCAGTTCTTC. Translation gives CASSYRTGNEQFF.